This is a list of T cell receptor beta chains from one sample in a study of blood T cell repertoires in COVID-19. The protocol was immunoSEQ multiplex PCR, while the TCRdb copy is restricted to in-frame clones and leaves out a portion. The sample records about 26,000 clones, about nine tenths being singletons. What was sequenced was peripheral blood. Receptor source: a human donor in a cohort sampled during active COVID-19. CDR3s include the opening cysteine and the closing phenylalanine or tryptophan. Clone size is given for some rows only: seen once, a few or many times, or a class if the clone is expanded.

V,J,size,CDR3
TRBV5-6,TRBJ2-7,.,CASSRLGQGYEQYF
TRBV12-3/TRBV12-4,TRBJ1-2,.,CASSSSGDRGYTF
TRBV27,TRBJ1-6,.,CASSFLDRVSPLHF
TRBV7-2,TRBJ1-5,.,CASSLTGGGSNQPQHF
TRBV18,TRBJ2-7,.,CASSPGTAYEQYF
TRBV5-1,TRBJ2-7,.,CASSPGTSGAREQYF
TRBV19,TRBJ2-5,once,CASSMGGGKETQYF
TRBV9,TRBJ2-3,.,CASSASGTSTDTQYF
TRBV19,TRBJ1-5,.,CASSPLNQPQHF
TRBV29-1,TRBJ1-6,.,CSVGQGNSPLHF
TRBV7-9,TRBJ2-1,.,CASSSQTSGRYNEQFF
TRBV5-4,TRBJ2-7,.,CASSLSSGGAVEQYF
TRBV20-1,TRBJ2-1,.,CSARAAKEQFF
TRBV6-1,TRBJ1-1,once,CASSEWRLNTEAFF
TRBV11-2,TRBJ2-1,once,CASSLVSGGKNEQFF
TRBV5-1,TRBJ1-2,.,CASSLADDSIYGYTF
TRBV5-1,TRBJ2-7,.,CASSLHPDSEQYF
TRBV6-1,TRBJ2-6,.,CASSEGGGSSGANVLTF
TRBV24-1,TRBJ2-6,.,CATTRHLSGANVLTF
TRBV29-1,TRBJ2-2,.,CSVEGQGVNTGELFF
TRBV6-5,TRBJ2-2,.,CASSWGTTNTGELFF
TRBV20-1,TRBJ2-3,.,CSASDPSGSYTDTQYF
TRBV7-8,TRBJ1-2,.,CASSLGGQGGSGYTF
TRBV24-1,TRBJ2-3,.,CATSDSPAGGRGDTQYF
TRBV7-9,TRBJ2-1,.,CASSWTSGIYNEQFF
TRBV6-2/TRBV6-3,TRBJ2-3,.,CASSLSSRTDTQYF
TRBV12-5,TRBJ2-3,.,CASIAGGDTQYF
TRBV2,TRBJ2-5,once,CASSKTGPPQETQYF
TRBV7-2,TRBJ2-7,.,CASTRAGGKYEQYF
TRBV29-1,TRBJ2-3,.,CSVVWQGPDTQYF
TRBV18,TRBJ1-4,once,CASSPWYRGDYEKLFF
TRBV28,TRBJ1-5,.,CASSPGFPQPQHF
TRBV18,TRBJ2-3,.,CASSPAGGRSTDTQYF
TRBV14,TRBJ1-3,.,CASSQDKGRAGNTIYF